The rows below give T cell receptor beta chains drawn from one sample of a study of long-term antiretroviral therapy in people with HIV. Profiling relied on immunoSEQ multiplex PCR, and the TCRdb table lists in-frame clones only, not all of them. The table includes tens of thousands of clones, approximately 88% detected once. The sequencing here drew on unsorted PBMCs, taken 1.2 years after starting antiretroviral therapy. These receptors were obtained from a woman in her forties with HIV. CDR3s include the opening cysteine and the closing phenylalanine or tryptophan. D genes are given only for firm matches. Clone size appears in some rows only: once, few, many, or a class for an expanded clone.

clone size,V gene,J gene,D gene,CDR3 DNA,CDR3 protein
NA,TRBV19,TRBJ2-7,NA,TGTGCCAGTAGTATCGAGCCGAAGGCGGGGCAGTACTTC,CASSIEPKAGQYF
once,TRBV15,TRBJ2-4,TRBD1,TGTGCCACCAGCAGAGCTACAGGGGACGCCCCGTGGATTCAGTACTTC,CATSRATGDAPWIQYF
NA,TRBV19,TRBJ2-1,TRBD2,TGTGCCAGTAGTATACAGCGGGAATCGGGAGAGCAGTTCTTC,CASSIQRESGEQFF
NA,TRBV7-9,TRBJ2-2,TRBD2,TGTGCCAGCGGCTCCCCGAGGGGACTAGCGGACACCGGGGAGCTGTTTTTT,CASGSPRGLADTGELFF
NA,TRBV19,TRBJ1-5,TRBD1,TGTGCCAGTAGTGGCGCCGGGACAGGGAGCAATCAGCCCCAGCATTTT,CASSGAGTGSNQPQHF
NA,TRBV19,TRBJ1-1,NA,TGTGCCAGTCACCAGGGGTGGACTGAAGCTTTCTTT,CASHQGWTEAFF
few,TRBV9,TRBJ2-2,NA,TGTGCCAGCAGCGAGCCGGGGAACACCGGGGAGCTGTTTTTT,CASSEPGNTGELFF
NA,TRBV4-3,TRBJ1-4,TRBD1,TGCGCCAGCAGCCAGGGGGGGACAGTTAATGAAAAACTGTTTTTT,CASSQGGTVNEKLFF
NA,TRBV7-2,TRBJ1-1,TRBD1,TGTGCCAGCAGCTTAGGGCCCCCGGGACAGGGAGGCGGTACTGAAGCTTTCTTT,CASSLGPPGQGGGTEAFF
NA,TRBV11-3,TRBJ2-5,NA,TGTGCCAGCAGCTTGCTGGACGGTGAGACCCAGTACTTC,CASSLLDGETQYF
NA,TRBV25-1,TRBJ2-7,NA,TGTGCCAGCAGCACAGGTGGCTACGAGCAGTACTTC,CASSTGGYEQYF
NA,TRBV10-3,TRBJ1-2,NA,TGTGCCATCAGTGAGTCTGGGGGGGGGCACTATGGCTACACCTTC,CAISESGGGHYGYTF
medium-sized,TRBV7-9,TRBJ2-2,TRBD1,TGTGCCAGCAGCTCGACCGGGACAGGGGTCACCGGGGAGCTGTTTTTT,CASSSTGTGVTGELFF
NA,TRBV19,TRBJ2-7,TRBD2,TGTGCCAGTAGTATAGGGGCGGGAGGCTACGAGCAGTACTTC,CASSIGAGGYEQYF
NA,TRBV25-1,TRBJ2-1,NA,TGTGCCAGCAGTAGATTTAGCTCCTACAATGAGCAGTTCTTC,CASSRFSSYNEQFF
NA,TRBV28,TRBJ2-7,NA,TGTGCCAGCAAGGGAGCGGCCCCCTACGAGCAGTACTTC,CASKGAAPYEQYF
NA,TRBV6-5,TRBJ2-7,TRBD1,TGTGCCAGCAGTCCCAGGGGGCTGGGCGAGCAGTACTTC,CASSPRGLGEQYF
few,TRBV2,TRBJ2-7,NA,TGTGCCAGCAGTGATGTGGGTATGGTCGAGCAGTACTTC,CASSDVGMVEQYF
NA,TRBV18,TRBJ1-2,NA,TGTGCCAGCTCACCAGCGACTCAGGGCGGGGCAGGTGGCTACACCTTC,CASSPATQGGAGGYTF
NA,TRBV9,TRBJ1-4,TRBD1,TGTGCCAGCAGCTCACTCGGGACAGCTAATGAAAAACTGTTTTTT,CASSSLGTANEKLFF
NA,TRBV2,TRBJ2-3,TRBD2,TGTGCCAGCAGGGAAAGACTAGCGGTATTTAGCACAGATACGCAGTATTTT,CASRERLAVFSTDTQYF
NA,TRBV7-9,TRBJ2-7,NA,TGTGCCAGCAGCTTAGTTTCAACCCTTTCTGACGAGCAGTACTTC,CASSLVSTLSDEQYF